A selection of T cell receptor beta chains follows, all from one sample in a study of blood T cell repertoires in COVID-19. Clones were read by immunoSEQ multiplex PCR, and TCRdb kept only the in-frame ones, dropping some. The sample includes about 370,000 clones, roughly 89% of them seen just once. The source material was peripheral blood. The receptors stem from a man aged 18 to 29 with active or convalescent COVID-19. CDR3s include the opening cysteine and the closing phenylalanine or tryptophan. The D gene is left open where the match is weak. Part of the rows lack a size; the others show once, few, many or a class for expanded clones.

size,D,J,V,CDR3,DNA
-,-,TRBJ2-1,TRBV7-8,CASSLGLAGYEQFF,TGTGCCAGCAGCTTAGGCCTAGCCGGCTATGAGCAGTTCTTC
-,-,TRBJ2-1,TRBV7-3,CASSEAKFHEQFF,TGTGCCAGCAGCGAAGCGAAGTTTCATGAGCAGTTCTTC
-,-,TRBJ2-2,TRBV5-1,CASSLNPLGELFF,TGCGCCAGCAGCTTGAATCCCCTCGGGGAGCTGTTTTTT
-,-,TRBJ2-2,TRBV29-1,CSVGEAGELFF,TGCAGCGTTGGGGAGGCCGGGGAGCTGTTTTTT
-,-,TRBJ1-1,TRBV11-3,CASSLGTDTEAFF,TGTGCCAGCAGCTTAGGTACAGACACTGAAGCTTTCTTT
-,TRBD2,TRBJ2-3,TRBV11-3,CASSLGLAASTDTQYF,TGTGCCAGCAGCTTAGGGCTAGCGGCTAGCACAGATACGCAGTATTTT
-,TRBD1,TRBJ2-7,TRBV7-3,CASTPLDRGRQYF,TGTGCCAGCACCCCCTTGGACAGGGGACGGCAGTACTTC
-,-,TRBJ1-4,TRBV5-1,CASSLAERPRELFF,TGCGCCAGCAGCCTGGCCGAACGCCCGAGGGAACTGTTTTTT
-,TRBD1,TRBJ1-2,TRBV9,CASSVGQGLNYGYTF,TGTGCCAGCAGCGTAGGACAGGGATTAAACTATGGCTACACCTTC
once,TRBD2,TRBJ2-7,TRBV28,CASSLGRFSGPSYEQYF,TGTGCCAGCAGTTTGGGGAGGTTTAGCGGGCCCTCCTACGAGCAGTACTTC